The 17 T cell receptor beta chains below come from one sample, sequenced in a study of OX40 agonist ivuxolimab in advanced cancers. Library preparation employed the immunoSEQ multiplex PCR assay. TCRdb retrieved this table from immuneACCESS and kept in-frame rearrangements only. Not all clones are present; in checked studies, unresolved V genes account for under half, and no reason is known for the remainder. Present in this sample are approximately 70,000 clones, 80% to 90% of which were seen just once. The ten top clones hold 0.9% to 1.2% of the sample. The material was CD4+ or CD8+ T cells sorted from blood, obtained in a trial of the OX40 agonist ivuxolimab. Every receptor here comes from an adult with an advanced solid tumor such as melanoma, head and neck, liver or kidney cancer.

The rearrangement joins TRBV4-1 to TRBJ1-5, with D possibly being TRBD1 (6 bases). Germline V gene data show CDR1 as MGHRA and CDR2 as YSYEKL. CDR3 size: 17 residues. With 1 base removed from V and 4 bases from J, the gap between germline ends came to 17 bases. The CDR3 protein is CASSQGGGRPVNQPQHF. CDR3 nucleotide sequence: TGCGCCAGCAGCCAAGGAGGGGGTCGGCCGGTGAATCAGCCCCAGCATTTT.

This clone was counted at least ten times. This rearrangement joins TRBV2 to TRBJ1-2; no firm D call. The CDR3 runs 11 residues. V shed 2 bases and J shed 10 bases, with 8 bases lying between them. Germline V CDR1 and CDR2: SNHLY, FYNNEI. CDR3 amino acids: CASSESSSYTF. CDR3 coding DNA: TGTGCCAGCAGTGAAAGTTCATCCTACACCTTC.

This chain joins TRBV19 and TRBJ2-6; TRBD1 matches at 9 bases. Looked up from germline, CDR1 is LNHDA and CDR2 is SQIVND (reference sequence). Losses at the gene ends were 6 bases for V and 2 bases for J; bases not matched to a gene: 2. The CDR3 is 15 residues long. CDR3 sequence reads: CASSRDRAGANVLTF. The CDR3 nucleotides read TGTGCCAGTAGCCGGGACAGGGCTGGGGCCAACGTCCTGACTTTC. The full variable domain, completed using reference TRBV19 and TRBJ2-6, is DGGITQSPKYLFRKEGQNVTLSCEQNLNHDAMYWYRQDPGQGLRLIYYSQIVNDFQKGDIAEGYSVSREKKESFPLTVTSAQKNPTAFYLCASSRDRAGANVLTFGAGSRLTVL.

This chain joins TRBV5-1 and TRBJ2-3; TRBD1 or TRBD2 may be the D gene (7 bases each). The CDR3 extends over 15 amino acids. Germline CDR1 is SGHRS and CDR2 is YFSETQ. Trimming took off 0 bases at V and 4 bases at J, with 12 bases between the two ends. The CDR3 region is CASSLAQGGSDTQYF. The CDR3 nucleotides read TGCGCCAGCAGCTTGGCCCAGGGGGGGTCAGATACGCAGTATTTT.

This chain joins TRBV10-1 and TRBJ2-3; TRBD1 matches 7 bases. The CDR3 loop spans 17 amino acids. Germline CDR1 WNHNN, CDR2 SYGVQD (reference sequence). After removal of 7 bases from V and 0 bases from J, the junction contained 13 bases not matched to a gene. The DNA of the CDR3 is TGCGCCAGCATACGAGACGACAGGGCCCATAGCACAGATACGCAGTATTTT. As protein: CASIRDDRAHSTDTQYF.

The CDR3 DNA is TGCGCCAGCGGACAGGGGACGGTCACTGAAGCTTTCTTT. Protein: CASGQGTVTEAFF. The V gene is TRBV10-2, the J gene TRBJ1-1, with 9 bases that match TRBD1. This CDR3 comprises 13 residues. Per germline, CDR1 WSHSY and CDR2 SAAADI. The V and J ends lost 8 bases and 4 bases, in that order; junction bases with no gene match: 5.

The rearrangement uses TRBV5-8 and TRBJ1-6, with 8 bases lining up with TRBD1. Germline V gene lookup returns CDR1 SGHTS and CDR2 YDEGEE. Trimming at V came to 5 bases and at J to 2 bases, leaving 3 bases not matched to a gene. This CDR3 contains 15 residues. In nucleotides, the CDR3 is TGTGCCAGCAGACCGGGACAGGCCTATAATTCACCCCTCCACTTT. Encoded protein: CASRPGQAYNSPLHF.

The chain employs TRBV15 and TRBJ1-2; D unresolved. The V gene's germline CDR1 is LNHNV and CDR2 YYDKDF (reference sequence). V was clipped by 3 bases and J by 3 bases, with 20 bases between them. This CDR3 is built from 17 residues. CDR3: CATSSILRRLKDYGYTF. As DNA, the CDR3 is TGTGCCACCAGCAGCATACTGCGGAGGTTAAAGGACTATGGCTACACCTTC.

At least ten counts were recorded for this clone. The rearrangement joins TRBV14 to TRBJ2-7; the D gene could be TRBD1 or TRBD2 (5 bases each). Trimming removed 8 bases at V and 0 bases at J, with 14 bases between. This CDR3 comprises 14 residues. Per the germline V gene, CDR1 is SGHDN and CDR2 is FVKESK. CDR3 sequence reads: CASGAGARSYEQYF. The CDR3, as DNA: TGTGCCAGCGGGGCGGGTGCACGCTCCTACGAGCAGTACTTC.

The chain links TRBV27 to TRBJ2-2; D is perhaps TRBD1 or TRBD2 (5 bases each). The CDR3 consists of 17 residues. V was trimmed by 4 bases and J by 1 base, leaving 16 bases between them. Germline V lookup: CDR1 MNHEY, CDR2 SMNVEV (reference sequence). The CDR3 loop is CASSSTARGLNTGELFF. The DNA of the CDR3 is TGTGCCAGCAGTTCCACGGCGAGGGGCCTGAACACCGGGGAGCTGTTTTTT.

The chain joins TRBV19 to TRBJ2-7; D gene ambiguous. The CDR3 is made up of 13 amino acids. V lost 2 bases and J lost 6, with 11 bases in between. CDR1 and CDR2 (germline): LNHDA, SQIVND (reference sequence). The CDR3 is CASSITVRSEQYF. For the CDR3, the DNA is TGTGCCAGTAGTATAACTGTCCGCTCCGAGCAGTACTTC.

V gene TRBV6-5 combines with J gene TRBJ1-5; possible D gene TRBD1, 5 bases. The V and J ends lost 0 bases and 2 bases respectively, with 11 bases between them. CDR3 size: 16 residues. Germline CDR1 and CDR2: MNHEY and SVGAGI. The CDR3 sequence is CASSYSSRVGNQPQHF. CDR3 sequence (DNA): TGTGCCAGCAGTTACTCGAGCAGGGTGGGCAATCAGCCCCAGCATTTT.

This clone was seen a few times. The J gene is TRBJ2-7, the V gene TRBV5-1; TRBD1 aligns across 10 bases. Germline loops: CDR1 SGHRS, CDR2 YFSETQ. CDR3 size: 15 residues. V was pared by 4 bases and J by 5 bases, with 9 bases of the junction left unmatched. Written as DNA, the CDR3 is TGCGCCAGCAGCGCAAGTACCGGGACAGGGGACGAGCAGTACTTC. This sequence encodes CASSASTGTGDEQYF.

The chain combines TRBV6-5 with TRBJ1-5; 7 positions agree with TRBD1. CDR3 length: 13 residues. CDR1 and CDR2 (germline): MNHEY, SVGAGI. Unmatched junction bases numbered 10, after V lost 6 bases and J lost 11 bases. CDR3 nucleotide sequence: TGTGCCAGCAGCCAGGACAGGACTAACTCCCAGCATTTT. Translating gives CASSQDRTNSQHF.

The chain employs TRBV19 and TRBJ1-5; weak D call: TRBD1 (6 bases). The CDR3 is 15 residues long. V was pared by 10 bases and J by 6 bases, with 22 bases between. The germline V gene encodes CDR1 LNHDA and CDR2 SQIVND (reference sequence). The CDR3 DNA reads TGTGCCATTTCCATGGGGGCGGAGAGAAGTCAGCCCCAGCATTTT. As protein: CAISMGAERSQPQHF.

The V call is TRBV5-6, the J call TRBJ2-5; D tentatively fits TRBD1 or TRBD2 (5 bases each). V lost 1 base and J lost 5, with 12 bases in between. CDR1 SGHDT and CDR2 YYEEEE come from the germline V gene. This CDR3 is built from 14 residues. CDR3 sequence (DNA): TGTGCCAGCAGCTTGCTTGGGGGTGATGAGACCCAGTACTTC. It yields the protein CASSLLGGDETQYF.

This clone showed up just a few times. The V gene is TRBV5-5, the J gene TRBJ1-2, with D perhaps TRBD1 (5 bases). Trimming cost V 5 bases and J 5 bases, with 16 bases left between them. The CDR3 runs 14 residues. CDR1 and CDR2 from the germline V gene are SGHKS and YYEKEE (reference sequence). The CDR3 region is CASSYEPGPYGYTF. In DNA form, the CDR3 reads TGTGCCAGCAGTTATGAGCCAGGGCCATATGGCTACACCTTC.